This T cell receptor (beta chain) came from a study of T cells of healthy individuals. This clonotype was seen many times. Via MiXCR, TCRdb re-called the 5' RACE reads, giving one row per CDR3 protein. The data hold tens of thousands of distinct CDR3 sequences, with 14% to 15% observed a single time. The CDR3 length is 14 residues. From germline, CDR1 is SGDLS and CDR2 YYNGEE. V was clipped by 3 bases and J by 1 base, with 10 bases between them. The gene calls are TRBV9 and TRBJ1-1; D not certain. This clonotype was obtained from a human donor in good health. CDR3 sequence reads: CASSAVTPNTEAFF. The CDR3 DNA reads TGTGCCAGCAGCGCCGTGACCCCGAACACTGAAGCTTTCTTT.